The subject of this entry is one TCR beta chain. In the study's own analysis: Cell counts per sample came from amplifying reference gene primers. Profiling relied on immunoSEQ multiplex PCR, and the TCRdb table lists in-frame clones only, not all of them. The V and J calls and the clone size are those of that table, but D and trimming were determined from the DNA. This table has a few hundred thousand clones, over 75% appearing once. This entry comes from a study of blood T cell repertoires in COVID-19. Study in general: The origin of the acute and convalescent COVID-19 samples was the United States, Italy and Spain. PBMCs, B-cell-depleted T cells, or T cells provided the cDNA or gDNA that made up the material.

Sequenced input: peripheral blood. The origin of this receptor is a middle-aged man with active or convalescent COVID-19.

The chain's CDR3 is CATSRDRGGSLATDTQYF. Here the CDR3 DNA reads TGTGCCACCAGCAGAGATCGGGGGGGCAGTCTAGCAACAGATACGCAGTATTTT. The J gene is TRBJ2-3, the V gene TRBV15; 8 bases match TRBD2. CDR3 length equals 18 residues. V lost 0 bases and J lost 3; bases outside the gene matches: 11. Germline V gene data show CDR1 as LNHNV and CDR2 as YYDKDF (reference sequence).